A single sample is the source of the 2 T cell receptor beta chains below, sequenced in a study of shared clonotypes between healthy human individuals. Sequencing was performed with immunoSEQ multiplex PCR; in TCRdb, only in-frame clones are kept and a portion is missing. Altogether some 2,500,000 clones are present, under 95% being singletons, with the ten largest covering 0.3% to 0.4%. Input material: naive CD4+ T cells from PBMCs. Regarding subset: CD45RA+ positively selected. These receptors were taken from a man aged 18 to 29 in good health. Some clones in this sample may be carry-over from other donors' samples.

V gene TRBV5-1 combines with J gene TRBJ1-1; no definite D call. CDR1 SGHRS and CDR2 YFSETQ come from the germline V gene. This CDR3 is built from 13 residues. V lost 0 bases to trimming and J lost 5 bases, with 8 bases between them. CDR3 sequence: CASSLEGRTEAFF. The DNA for the CDR3 is TGCGCCAGCAGCTTGGAGGGAAGAACTGAAGCTTTCTTT.

The rearrangement links TRBV11-2 to TRBJ2-7, with 9 bases identical to TRBD2. CDR3 length equals 15 residues. J was trimmed by 3 bases and V by 6 bases; bases with no gene match: 9. In germline, CDR1 is SGHAT, CDR2 FQNNGV. CDR3 protein: CASSRGTSRDYEQYF. The CDR3 DNA reads TGTGCCAGCAGTCGGGGGACTAGCAGAGACTACGAGCAGTACTTC.